This TCR beta chain was identified during a study of beta chain features in type 1 diabetes. This clone has more than one count but fewer than ten. This CDR3 spans 15 amino acids. Germline values: CDR1 MDHEN, CDR2 SYDVKM. The V gene end was trimmed by 4 bases and the J gene end by 7 bases; junction bases not matched to a gene: 8. Reverse transcribing all isolated RNA meant expressed TCRB transcripts were sequenced. Profiling relied on immunoSEQ multiplex PCR, and the TCRdb table lists in-frame clones only, not all of them. The table has about 220,000 clones, 11% seen once. The chain links TRBV28 to TRBJ2-1; 9 bases agree with TRBD2. This receptor was obtained from a man between 18 and 29 years old in good health. Sequences were obtained from central memory CD4+ T cells from blood. CDR3 sequence reads: CASSSPAGGLNEQFF. In nucleotides, the CDR3 is TGTGCCAGCAGTTCCCCAGCGGGAGGACTAAATGAGCAGTTCTTC.